This T cell receptor beta chain was found in a study of early stage breast cancer tumors. V lost 8 bases and J 4 bases, leaving 15 bases between the germline ends. Germline CDR1 is SGDLS and CDR2 is YYNGEE. The CDR3 runs 13 residues. Some clones are missing from TCRdb's copy, which holds only in-frame ones; the method was immunoSEQ multiplex PCR. The sample includes 35,000 to 45,000 clones, 74% of them seen just once. V is TRBV9 and J is TRBJ1-1; D is unclear. The sample taken for sequencing was blood. The sequence came from a person in their 60s with breast cancer. The CDR3 DNA reads TGTGCCAGTGGCCTCAGTTCGGGCACTGAAGCTTTCTTT. This sequence encodes CASGLSSGTEAFF.